This TCR beta chain was obtained from a study of T cells in Graves' hyperthyroidism and ophthalmopathy. As for the study in general: Specimen type is peripheral blood, collected at initial diagnosis prior to any treatment.

Diagnoses used clinical symptoms, serum thyroxine and TRAb, thyroid ultrasound and orbital computed tomography. Germline-derived CDR1 and CDR2 are MNHEY and SMNVEV (reference sequence). The ends lost 0 bases at V and 1 base at J; junction bases unmatched: 6. CDR3 size: 16 residues. This clonotype came up many times. Using RNA transcripts as the source, TCR beta CDR3 regions were amplified. RT-PCR in the first round (using the HTBI primer set) targeted the TCR CDR3. MiXCR, applied by TCRdb to the multiplex PCR reads, yields one record per CDR3 protein. The table includes about 480,000 distinct CDR3 sequences, around 14% detected once.

The sequenced sample was blood. The receptor was isolated from a woman between 18 and 29 years old with Graves' hyperthyroidism. The chain recombines TRBV27 with TRBJ2-7, with 7 bases matching TRBD2. In DNA, the CDR3 is TGTGCCAGCAGTTTATCACTCGGACTAGTTTCCTACGAGCAGTACTTC. It codes for CASSLSLGLVSYEQYF.